The entry that follows covers one T cell receptor beta chain sequence. CDR1 and CDR2 (germline): LNHDA, SQIVND (reference sequence). With 9 bases removed from V and 4 bases from J, the gap between germline ends came to 18 bases. CDR3 length equals 15 residues. The data stem from a study of control samples from healthy donors and cancer patients. Using immunoSEQ multiplex PCR, the repertoire was profiled, and TCRdb retains in-frame clones only, with some absent. The sample has about 120,000 clones; about 87% are singletons. This chain connects TRBV19 to TRBJ2-2; D perhaps matches TRBD1 (6 bases). The origin of this receptor is a young man in good health. Sequencing input: blood. CDR3 sequence (DNA): TGTGCCAGCCAATCAGGAACAGGGTTCACCGGGGAGCTGTTTTTT. Its protein is CASQSGTGFTGELFF.